Each of the 27 T cell receptor beta chains below was sequenced from the same sample in a study of T cell responses to AZD1222 COVID-19 vaccine. TCRdb's table, derived via immunoSEQ multiplex PCR, lists solely in-frame clones and lacks some. The sample lists around 150,000 clones, about 92% occurring once. The input for sequencing was peripheral blood, taken 28 days after the second AZD1222 dose. These receptors all come from an adult who received the AZD1222 COVID-19 vaccine.

The chain joins TRBV10-1 to TRBJ1-2; maybe TRBD1 (6 bases). This CDR3 comprises 12 residues. V was trimmed by 3 bases and J by 6 bases, leaving 8 bases between them. Germline lookup yields CDR1 WNHNN and CDR2 SYGVQD (reference sequence). For the CDR3, the DNA is TGCGCCAGCAGTGACCACAGGGATGGCTACACCTTC. Translated: CASSDHRDGYTF.

This rearrangement joins TRBV29-1 to TRBJ2-5, with D possibly matching TRBD2 (6 bases). CDR3 size: 16 residues. Trimming stripped 7 bases from V and 1 base from J, with 22 bases between. Germline CDR1 and CDR2: SQVTM and ANQGSEA. The CDR3 DNA is TGCAGCGGGGGTGACCCGGGAGCTTTGGGCCAAGAGACCCAGTACTTC. Protein product: CSGGDPGALGQETQYF.

The chain recombines TRBV4-3 with TRBJ2-7, with D maybe TRBD2 (7 bases). The CDR3 is 15 amino acids. Trimming took off 1 base at V and 4 bases at J, with 14 bases between the two ends. CDR1 and CDR2 from the germline V gene are LGHNA and YSLEER. The CDR3 DNA follows: TGCGCCAGCAGCCAAGGGGAGGGGGTAAGGTACGAGCAGTACTTC. Its protein product is CASSQGEGVRYEQYF.

The count of this clone is one. V is TRBV7-8 and J is TRBJ1-3; D is ambiguous. V was trimmed by 0 bases and J by 0 bases, leaving 21 bases between them. Germline loops: CDR1 SGHVS, CDR2 FQNEAQ. This CDR3 is 20 amino acids long. The CDR3 loop reads CASSLAGQAGRKSSGNTIYF. The CDR3 DNA follows: TGTGCCAGCAGCTTAGCTGGCCAGGCCGGTCGAAAGAGCTCTGGAAACACCATATATTTT. Based on the CDR3 plus reference TRBV7-8 and TRBJ1-3, the full variable domain is GAGVSQSPRYKVAKRGQDVALRCDPISGHVSLFWYQQALGQGPEFLTYFQNEAQLDKSGLPSDRFFAERPEGSVSTLKIQRTQQEDSAVYLCASSLAGQAGRKSSGNTIYFGEGSWLTVV.

In its sample, this clone was seen once. The chain's CDR3 is CASSRKQGTNYGYTF. The CDR3 bases are TGTGCCAGTAGTAGAAAACAGGGAACTAACTATGGCTACACCTTC. The rearrangement uses TRBV19 and TRBJ1-2, with D possibly TRBD1 on 6 matching bases. This CDR3 region has 15 residues. Germline V gene sequence: CDR1 LNHDA, CDR2 SQIVND (reference sequence). Between the trimmed V and J ends, which lost 4 bases and 0 bases, there was a span of 12 bases.

The chain couples TRBV2 to TRBJ1-2, with a possible D match to TRBD1 (6 bases). Germline V gene data show CDR1 as SNHLY and CDR2 as FYNNEI. The CDR3 is 15 amino acids. Between the trimmed V and J ends, which lost 6 bases and 0 bases, there was a span of 14 bases. The CDR3 nucleotides are TGTGCCAGCAGGGAGGGACATCTGGCTAACTATGGCTACACCTTC. Encoded protein: CASREGHLANYGYTF.

V usage is TRBV30 and J usage is TRBJ1-6; 7 bases align to TRBD1. The junction had 12 bases not matched to a gene; V was cut back by 4 bases and J by 12 bases. This CDR3 is built from 14 residues. Germline V CDR1 and CDR2: GTSNPN, SVGIG (reference sequence). DNA for the CDR3: TGTGCCTGGAACCAGGGACAGAGAAACCGACCCCTCCACTTT. Amino acids: CAWNQGQRNRPLHF.

This chain connects TRBV25-1 to TRBJ1-6; no firm D call. The CDR3 runs to 13 residues. Per germline, CDR1 MGHDK and CDR2 SYGVNS. V was pared by 4 bases and J by 7 bases, with 8 bases between. The CDR3: CASSVLGNSPLHF. As DNA, the CDR3 is TGTGCCAGCAGTGTGCTGGGGAATTCACCCCTCCACTTT.

The CDR3 region has the DNA TGTGCCAGTAGTATAGTTCGGGGAACCCGAGGTTCACCCCTCCACTTT. Translation: CASSIVRGTRGSPLHF. V is TRBV19 and J is TRBJ1-6; D is ambiguous. The CDR3 covers 16 residues. CDR1 is LNHDA and CDR2 is SQIVND in the germline V gene (reference sequence). Trimming took off 1 base at V and 9 bases at J, with 16 bases between the two ends.

The gene calls are TRBV6-2 or TRBV6-3 and TRBJ1-4; unclear D gene. Looked up from germline, CDR1 is MNHEY and CDR2 is SVGEGT. The V end was cut by 5 bases, the J end by 0 bases, with 19 bases between. This CDR3 comprises 18 residues. The DNA for the CDR3 is TGTGCCAGCAGTCACCCTCCGGGGAGTCCCGCAACTAATGAAAAACTGTTTTTT. Its translation: CASSHPPGSPATNEKLFF.

The rearrangement joins TRBV3-1 (or the pseudogene TRBV3-2) to TRBJ1-2; a weak D match, TRBD1 (5 bases). This CDR3 region has 15 residues. CDR1 is LGHDT, CDR2 YNNKEL, per germline (reference sequence). Trimming took off 4 bases at V and 5 bases at J, with 17 bases between the two ends. CDR3 nucleotides: TGTGCCAGCAGCCCGGGACTCCAAGGAGGGTATGGCTACACCTTC. It translates to CASSPGLQGGYGYTF.

The chain has TRBV27 and TRBJ2-3; D not certain. Germline V gene data show CDR1 as MNHEY and CDR2 as SMNVEV (reference sequence). CDR3 length: 14 amino acids. V lost 4 bases and J 4 bases, leaving 12 bases between the germline ends. CDR3: CASSSRGGSDTQYF. As DNA, the CDR3 is TGTGCCAGCAGTTCCCGCGGTGGTTCAGATACGCAGTATTTT.

This chain links TRBV6-2 or TRBV6-3 with TRBJ2-2; D remains ambiguous. Per germline, CDR1 MNHEY and CDR2 SVGEGT. Trimming removed 0 bases at V and 1 base at J, with 3 bases between. The CDR3 runs 14 residues. CDR3 region: CASSYSGNTGELFF. The CDR3 coding sequence is TGTGCCAGCAGTTACTCAGGGAACACCGGGGAGCTGTTTTTT.

This chain links TRBV5-1 with TRBJ2-5; 11 positions agree with TRBD2. The V segment lost 3 bases and the J segment 2 bases; nucleotides outside the gene matches: 3. Germline CDR1 reads SGHRS; CDR2 reads YFSETQ. The CDR3 totals 15 residues. CDR3 residues: CASSSGTSGQETQYF. The DNA for the CDR3 is TGCGCCAGCAGCTCCGGGACTAGCGGTCAAGAGACCCAGTACTTC.

V gene TRBV19 combines with J gene TRBJ1-2; D not certain. Germline CDR1 LNHDA, CDR2 SQIVND (reference sequence). CDR3 length: 13 residues. V was trimmed by 1 base and J by 4 bases, leaving 7 bases between them. The CDR3 region is CASSIGRIYGYTF. The CDR3 nucleotides are TGTGCCAGTAGTATAGGGCGGATCTATGGCTACACCTTC.

The chain uses TRBV18 and TRBJ1-5; 10 nucleotides match TRBD1. Per the germline V gene, CDR1 is KGHSH and CDR2 is LQKENI. After removal of 2 bases from V and 11 bases from J, the junction contained 6 bases not matched to a gene. This CDR3 has 14 amino acids. The CDR3 nucleotides read TGTGCCAGCTCACCAGAGACAGGGGGCGAGGCCCAGCATTTT. Its protein product is CASSPETGGEAQHF. Supplemented by reference TRBV18 and TRBJ1-5, the full variable domain reads NAGVMQNPRHLVRRRGQEARLRCSPMKGHSHVYWYRQLPEEGLKFMVYLQKENIIDESGMPKERFSAEFPKEGPSILRIQQVVRGDSAAYFCASSPETGGEAQHFGDGTRLSIL.

The chain carries TRBV28 and TRBJ2-5; 10 positions agree with TRBD2. This CDR3 spans 17 amino acids. Losses at the gene ends were 5 bases for V and 3 bases for J; bases not matched to a gene: 12. Germline values: CDR1 MDHEN, CDR2 SYDVKM. The CDR3, as DNA: TGTGCCAGCAGTCTTTGGGTAGCGGGAGGAGAGGAAGAGACCCAGTACTTC. Translating it yields CASSLWVAGGEEETQYF.

This chain joins TRBV7-2 and TRBJ1-1; D is ambiguous. V was pared by 6 bases and J by 2 bases, with 10 bases between. From germline, CDR1 is SGHTA and CDR2 FQGNSA. There are 13 residues in the CDR3. This chain's CDR3 is CASRADSNTEAFF. CDR3 DNA sequence: TGTGCCAGCAGGGCGGATAGTAACACTGAAGCTTTCTTT.

V usage is TRBV5-1 and J usage is TRBJ2-2; 8 bases match TRBD1. V shed 7 bases, J shed 1 base, and the junction held 3 bases outside the gene matches. Germline CDR1 SGHRS, CDR2 YFSETQ. The CDR3 consists of 14 residues. CDR3 in amino acids: CASGGQGNTGELFF. The CDR3 coding sequence is TGCGCCAGCGGAGGACAGGGGAACACCGGGGAGCTGTTTTTT. Using reference TRBV5-1 and TRBJ2-2 for the parts outside the CDR3, the full variable domain is KAGVTQTPRYLIKTRGQQVTLSCSPISGHRSVSWYQQTPGQGLQFLFEYFSETQRNKGNFPGRFSGRQFSNSRSEMNVSTLELGDSALYLCASGGQGNTGELFFGEGSRLTVL.

The chain is built from TRBV5-1 and TRBJ2-3; either TRBD1 or TRBD2 may supply D (5 bases each). Trimming stripped 0 bases from V and 0 bases from J, with 11 bases between. The germline V gene has CDR1 SGHRS and CDR2 YFSETQ. The CDR3 length is 16 residues. CDR3 sequence: CASSLGGAGSTDTQYF. CDR3 DNA: TGCGCCAGCAGCTTGGGAGGGGCCGGTAGCACAGATACGCAGTATTTT.

J is TRBJ2-2 and V is TRBV7-9, with D perhaps given as TRBD1 or TRBD2 (6 bases each). CDR3 length: 16 amino acids. V was clipped by 5 bases and J by 3 bases, with 16 bases between them. Germline V gene sequence: CDR1 SEHNR, CDR2 FQNEAQ (reference sequence). DNA of the CDR3: TGTGCCAGCAGCCCACAGAACAGGGACTACACCGGGGAGCTGTTTTTT. As protein: CASSPQNRDYTGELFF.

This clone showed up just a few times. V is TRBV7-2 and J is TRBJ1-4; the D gene is possibly TRBD1 (5 bases). The CDR3 runs 14 residues. CDR1 and CDR2 (germline): SGHTA, FQGNSA. The V end lost 1 base, the J end lost 8 bases, and 11 bases lay between the germline ends. Here the CDR3 DNA reads TGTGCCAGCAGCTTAGGTAGGGGAGGCGAAAAACTGTTTTTT. The encoded protein is CASSLGRGGEKLFF.

The CDR3 is CAIGTANYGYTF. As DNA, the CDR3 is TGTGCCATCGGGACAGCTAACTATGGCTACACCTTC. The V gene is TRBV10-3, the J gene TRBJ1-2, with 7 nucleotides matching TRBD1. Germline V gene sequence: CDR1 ENHRY, CDR2 SYGVKD. J gave up 0 bases and V 8 bases, and 0 bases lay outside the gene matches. The CDR3 is made up of 12 amino acids.

J is TRBJ2-1 and V is TRBV4-2; 8 bases fit TRBD2. This CDR3 contains 16 residues. J gave up 3 bases and V 1 base, and 5 bases lay outside the gene matches. Germline V lookup: CDR1 LGHNA, CDR2 YNFKEQ. CDR3 amino acids: CASSQGIAGFYNEQFF. CDR3 in DNA: TGTGCCAGCAGCCAAGGAATAGCGGGGTTCTACAATGAGCAGTTCTTC.

This clone was seen only once. This chain uses TRBV27 with TRBJ2-7; 7 nucleotides align to TRBD1. Germline CDR1 reads MNHEY; CDR2 reads SMNVEV (reference sequence). The CDR3 covers 14 residues. V gave up 6 bases and J gave up 5 bases; unmatched junction bases: 10. This chain's CDR3 is CASSDTTGLHEQYF. The CDR3 DNA reads as TGTGCCAGCAGCGACACGACAGGGCTCCACGAGCAGTACTTC.

The V gene is TRBV19, the J gene TRBJ2-1; D is uncertain. V dropped 1 base and J dropped 2 bases, with 15 bases sitting between them. From germline, CDR1 is LNHDA and CDR2 SQIVND (reference sequence). This CDR3 is built from 17 residues. For the CDR3, the DNA is TGTGCCAGTAGTATAGGTTTCGCGGATAGGGCCTACAATGAGCAGTTCTTC. Translating gives CASSIGFADRAYNEQFF.

CDR3 residues: CSVAGTGTGELFF. CDR3 bases: TGCAGCGTTGCCGGGACAGGAACCGGGGAGCTGTTTTTT. V usage is TRBV29-1 and J usage is TRBJ2-2; 8 nucleotides match TRBD1. Germline loops: CDR1 SQVTM, CDR2 ANQGSEA. Trimming at V came to 4 bases and at J to 5 bases, leaving 3 bases not matched to a gene. The CDR3 contains 13 residues.